Given below is one T cell receptor (beta chain) in context. Per the original data handling: Estimated nucleated cell counts came from reference gene primer amplification. Profiling relied on immunoSEQ multiplex PCR, and the TCRdb table lists in-frame clones only, not all of them. D and trimming were read from the DNA, whereas the V and J calls and clone size are those reported in that table. The sample yields some 250,000 clones, around nine tenths seen once. These data come from a study of blood T cell repertoires in COVID-19. As for the study in general: Acute and convalescent COVID-19 specimens originated in the United States, Italy and Spain. Sample material is recorded as cDNA or gDNA derived from T cells, B-cell-depleted T cells, or PBMCs.

This CDR3 is built from 14 residues. From germline, CDR1 is SGHDT and CDR2 YYEEEE. With 3 bases clipped from V and 3 bases from J, the junction kept 3 bases outside the gene matches. V usage is TRBV5-6 and J usage is TRBJ1-5; 7 nucleotides agree with TRBD1. Sequencing input: peripheral blood. The origin of this receptor is a woman in her sixties or seventies with active or convalescent COVID-19. The CDR3 is CASSWGQHNQPQHF. The CDR3 bases are TGTGCCAGCAGCTGGGGACAGCACAATCAGCCCCAGCATTTT.